These 27 T cell receptor beta chains were sequenced from one sample in a study of Tregs in tolerant kidney transplant recipients. Repertoires were generated with immunoSEQ multiplex PCR, while TCRdb's copy carries only in-frame clones and drops some. In the table there are roughly 46,000 clones, 91% of which are singletons. Sequenced sample: Tregs from blood. Receptors were obtained from a human donor in good health.

The CDR3 DNA is TGTGCCAGCAGCCAGGTCGGGAGGGACGAGCAGTACTTC. Protein product: CASSQVGRDEQYF. This rearrangement joins TRBV5-6 to TRBJ2-7; 8 nucleotides match TRBD2. The CDR3 totals 13 residues. Germline V CDR1 and CDR2: SGHDT, YYEEEE. V gave up 4 bases and J gave up 5 bases; unmatched junction bases: 5. Full variable domain (outside the CDR3, taken from reference TRBV5-6 and TRBJ2-7): DAGVTQSPTHLIKTRGQQVTLRCSPKSGHDTVSWYQQALGQGPQFIFQYYEEEERQRGNFPDRFSGHQFPNYSSELNVNALLLGDSALYLCASSQVGRDEQYFGPGTRLTVT.

This rearrangement joins TRBV14 to TRBJ1-2, with 9 bases lining up with TRBD1. Germline lookup yields CDR1 SGHDN and CDR2 FVKESK. The CDR3 spans 15 residues. The V gene end was trimmed by 8 bases and the J gene end by 7 bases; junction bases not matched to a gene: 14. The CDR3 spells CASAGTGRTLAGYTF. Written as DNA, the CDR3 is TGTGCCAGCGCGGGGACAGGGAGGACCCTCGCTGGCTACACCTTC.

This sequence joins TRBV29-1 and TRBJ2-3, with 9 bases aligning to TRBD2. V trimming: 1 base; J trimming: 3 bases; junction bases outside the gene matches: 8. The CDR3 contains 16 residues. Per the germline V gene, CDR1 is SQVTM and CDR2 is ANQGSEA. CDR3 residues: CSVEGREAGGTDTQYF. CDR3 nucleotides: TGCAGCGTTGAAGGGCGGGAGGCGGGGGGGACAGATACGCAGTATTTT.

The chain uses TRBV5-6 and TRBJ2-3, with 16 bases that match TRBD2. CDR1 and CDR2 from the germline V gene are SGHDT and YYEEEE. The CDR3 is made up of 18 amino acids. V lost 4 bases and J lost 5; bases outside the gene matches: 10. The CDR3, as DNA: TGTGCCAGCAGCCCGCCCGGGACTAGCGGGAGGGCGGGAGATACGCAGTATTTT. Translated, it gives CASSPPGTSGRAGDTQYF.

This rearrangement joins TRBV18 to TRBJ1-1; TRBD1 is a possible D gene (5 bases). Trimming removed 2 bases from V and 5 bases from J, with 12 bases in between. Germline CDR1 reads KGHSH; CDR2 reads LQKENI. The CDR3 has 14 residues. For the CDR3, the DNA is TGTGCCAGCTCACCAACGCAGGGAGGGACTGAAGCTTTCTTT. Translated, it gives CASSPTQGGTEAFF.

The chain is built from TRBV4-1 and TRBJ1-1; 8 bases are a match to TRBD1. The CDR3 has 14 amino acids. The junction had 6 bases not matched to a gene; V was cut back by 3 bases and J by 6 bases. The germline CDR1 and CDR2 sequences are MGHRA and YSYEKL. The CDR3 is CASSHRDRRAEAFF. CDR3 coding DNA: TGCGCCAGCAGCCACAGGGACAGGCGGGCTGAAGCTTTCTTT.

In this sample, this clone turned up once. CDR3 coding DNA: TGTGCCAGCTCACCGTGGGACAGGGGCGCCTACGAGCAGTACTTC. Translation gives CASSPWDRGAYEQYF. This chain links TRBV18 with TRBJ2-7, with 10 nucleotides matching TRBD1. This CDR3 has 15 residues. CDR1 is KGHSH, CDR2 LQKENI, per germline. Unmatched junction bases numbered 4, after V lost 3 bases and J lost 2 bases.

The CDR3 region is CAWRGERSLNTGELFF. The CDR3 DNA reads as TGTGCCTGGAGAGGAGAGCGGTCCTTGAACACCGGGGAGCTGTTTTTT. The rearrangement uses TRBV30 and TRBJ2-2, with a weak D call TRBD2 (5 bases). Germline V gene data show CDR1 as GTSNPN and CDR2 as SVGIG (reference sequence). V dropped 3 bases and J dropped 1 base, with 15 bases sitting between them. This CDR3 comprises 16 residues. The variable domain in full, completed from reference TRBV30 and TRBJ2-2, reads SQTIHQWPATLVQPVGSPLSLECTVEGTSNPNLYWYRQAAGRGLQLLFYSVGIGQISSEVPQNLSASRPQDRQFILSSKKLLLSDSGFYLCAWRGERSLNTGELFFGEGSRLTVL.

The CDR3 region has the DNA TGTGCCAGCACCTCCGGGACTCCGAACACCGGGGAGCTGTTTTTT. Amino acid sequence: CASTSGTPNTGELFF. The chain has TRBV2 and TRBJ2-2, with D perhaps matching TRBD2 (6 bases). Trimming left V 7 bases short and J 0 bases short, with 12 bases between. Germline V gene sequence: CDR1 SNHLY, CDR2 FYNNEI. The CDR3 spans 15 residues.

V is TRBV19 and J is TRBJ2-7; D unresolved. CDR1 is LNHDA and CDR2 is SQIVND in the germline V gene (reference sequence). V was cut by 4 bases and J by 1 base, with 8 bases left in between. This CDR3 contains 13 residues. CDR3 sequence reads: CASSSERSYEQYF. The DNA for the CDR3 is TGTGCCAGTAGTAGTGAACGTTCCTACGAGCAGTACTTC.

CDR3 nucleotides: TGCGCCAGCAGTGAGTCGCGAATGCACCAAACCAGGAACACTGAAGCTTTCTTT. This translates into CASSESRMHQTRNTEAFF. This chain connects TRBV10-1 to TRBJ1-1; D is unclear. Germline CDR1 reads WNHNN; CDR2 reads SYGVQD (reference sequence). This CDR3 spans 18 amino acids. Trimming took 0 bases from V and 1 from J, leaving 18 bases between them.

The CDR3: CASSDILVASKYNEQFF. CDR3 DNA sequence: TGTGCCAGCAGTGACATTTTGGTCGCCAGTAAGTACAATGAGCAGTTCTTC. V usage is TRBV2 and J usage is TRBJ2-1; no firm D call. The CDR3 loop spans 17 amino acids. Germline V lookup: CDR1 SNHLY, CDR2 FYNNEI. The ends were cut back, 3 bases at V and 4 bases at J, with 19 bases in the middle.

CDR3 amino acids: CASSPPSSRNEDEQFF. As DNA, the CDR3 is TGTGCCAGCTCACCACCGAGTTCCAGGAATGAGGATGAGCAGTTCTTC. The chain joins TRBV18 to TRBJ2-1; no firm D call. This CDR3 spans 16 amino acids. Germline V lookup: CDR1 KGHSH, CDR2 LQKENI. V was pared by 0 bases and J by 8 bases, with 17 bases between.

V usage is TRBV27 and J usage is TRBJ1-2, with 11 nucleotides matching TRBD1. V lost 6 bases and J lost 7; bases outside the gene matches: 7. The CDR3 length is 14 residues. In germline, CDR1 is MNHEY, CDR2 SMNVEV (reference sequence). CDR3 residues: CASSGQGAKFGYTF. The CDR3 region has the DNA TGTGCCAGCAGCGGACAGGGGGCGAAGTTTGGCTACACCTTC.

The genes are TRBV5-1 and TRBJ1-4, with no clear D. In germline, CDR1 is SGHRS, CDR2 YFSETQ. The V and J ends lost 3 bases and 7 bases respectively, with 7 bases between them. The CDR3 covers 12 residues. CDR3 protein: CASSSGREKLFF. DNA for the CDR3: TGCGCCAGCAGCTCTGGGCGTGAAAAACTGTTTTTT.

J is TRBJ1-2 and V is TRBV15; the match to TRBD1 covers 9 bases. Losses at the gene ends were 1 base for V and 4 bases for J; bases not matched to a gene: 7. This CDR3 spans 16 amino acids. Germline V gene data show CDR1 as LNHNV and CDR2 as YYDKDF (reference sequence). CDR3 loop: CATSRVWDRAGYGYTF. For the CDR3, the DNA is TGTGCCACCAGCAGAGTCTGGGACAGGGCGGGCTATGGCTACACCTTC.

The chain joins TRBV9 to TRBJ2-7, with D maybe TRBD1 (7 bases). From germline, CDR1 is SGDLS and CDR2 YYNGEE. Trimming cost V 0 bases and J 2 bases, with 12 bases left between them. This CDR3 spans 15 amino acids. CDR3 amino acids: CASSVEQGRTYEQYF. The CDR3 bases are TGTGCCAGCAGCGTAGAACAGGGGAGGACCTACGAGCAGTACTTC.

V gene TRBV18 combines with J gene TRBJ1-1; perhaps TRBD1 as D (6 bases). Per germline, CDR1 KGHSH and CDR2 LQKENI. The CDR3 extends over 14 amino acids. Trimming took 3 bases from V and 10 from J, leaving 18 bases between them. The CDR3 loop reads CASSPSQGLPGAFF. CDR3 nucleotide sequence: TGTGCCAGCTCACCTAGCCAGGGGCTGCCTGGAGCTTTCTTT.

V and J are TRBV7-2 and TRBJ2-3, with 13 positions matching TRBD2. The CDR3 loop spans 21 amino acids. The V gene end was trimmed by 0 bases and the J gene end by 0 bases; junction bases not matched to a gene: 12. Per the germline V gene, CDR1 is SGHTA and CDR2 is FQGNSA. The CDR3 here is CASSLANPGLAGFSSTDTQYF. The CDR3 DNA sequence: TGTGCCAGCAGCTTAGCGAATCCGGGACTAGCGGGATTTTCTAGCACAGATACGCAGTATTTT.

With regard to this clone: Other DNA sequences in the sample encode the same CDR3. The chain couples TRBV5-1 to TRBJ2-5, with unresolved D. The germline V gene encodes CDR1 SGHRS and CDR2 YFSETQ. This CDR3 contains 12 residues. Trimming removed 1 base from V and 4 bases from J, with 5 bases in between. The CDR3 region has the DNA TGCGCCAGCAGCTTGAGAGGAGAGACCCAGTACTTC. Amino acids: CASSLRGETQYF.

The chain recombines TRBV4-2 with TRBJ2-3; tentative D call: TRBD2 (5 bases). Trimming stripped 6 bases from V and 0 bases from J, with 10 bases between. This CDR3 region has 14 residues. Germline-derived CDR1 and CDR2 are LGHNA and YNFKEQ. Written as DNA, the CDR3 is TGTGCCAGCAGTATACTAGGAAGCACAGATACGCAGTATTTT. Translated, it gives CASSILGSTDTQYF.

This rearrangement joins TRBV2 to TRBJ2-1; 9 bases line up with TRBD1. V was clipped by 6 bases and J by 1 base; unmatched bases: 4. CDR1 and CDR2 from the germline V gene are SNHLY and FYNNEI. This CDR3 comprises 15 residues. CDR3 nucleotides: TGTGCCAGCAGGCCCGGGACAGGGTCCTACAATGAGCAGTTCTTC. Translation: CASRPGTGSYNEQFF.

This chain links TRBV19 with TRBJ1-6; D not certain. Trimming left V 8 bases short and J 10 bases short, with 18 bases between. The CDR3 contains 14 residues. CDR1 LNHDA and CDR2 SQIVND come from the germline V gene (reference sequence). The CDR3 is CASDRTATGSPLHF. The CDR3 nucleotides read TGTGCCAGTGACCGGACGGCGACGGGCTCACCCCTCCACTTT.

The chain uses TRBV6-6 and TRBJ2-7; 9 bases fit TRBD1. The CDR3 contains 16 residues. The V and J ends lost 5 bases and 5 bases, in that order; junction bases with no gene match: 13. Germline V gene lookup returns CDR1 MNHNY and CDR2 SVGAGI (reference sequence). CDR3: CASSPGTGTESNEQYF. In DNA, the CDR3 is TGTGCCAGCAGTCCCGGGACAGGGACCGAGTCCAACGAGCAGTACTTC.

This chain uses TRBV4-1 with TRBJ1-2; 8 bases map to TRBD1. V was pared by 0 bases and J by 4 bases, with 7 bases of the junction left unmatched. Germline values: CDR1 MGHRA, CDR2 YSYEKL. The CDR3 covers 16 residues. The CDR3 region has the DNA TGCGCCAGCAGCCAAGAGGGGGACAGGTTGATCTATGGCTACACCTTC. Its translation: CASSQEGDRLIYGYTF.

The gene calls are TRBV7-9 and TRBJ1-2; no clear D. Germline V gene data show CDR1 as SEHNR and CDR2 as FQNEAQ (reference sequence). V was cut by 2 bases and J by 2 bases, with 9 bases left in between. This CDR3 region has 14 residues. CDR3 in DNA: TGTGCCAGCAGCTTACGGACCGCCAACTATGGCTACACCTTC. It yields the protein CASSLRTANYGYTF.

This clone was observed once. The CDR3 coding sequence is TGTGCCTGGACTAGGTTCGAGACAGGAAGATACGAGCAGTACTTC. Amino acid sequence: CAWTRFETGRYEQYF. This chain uses TRBV30 with TRBJ2-7, with a weak D call TRBD1 (6 bases). The CDR3 covers 15 residues. V was cut by 4 bases and J by 4 bases, with 20 bases left in between. From germline, CDR1 is GTSNPN and CDR2 SVGIG (reference sequence).